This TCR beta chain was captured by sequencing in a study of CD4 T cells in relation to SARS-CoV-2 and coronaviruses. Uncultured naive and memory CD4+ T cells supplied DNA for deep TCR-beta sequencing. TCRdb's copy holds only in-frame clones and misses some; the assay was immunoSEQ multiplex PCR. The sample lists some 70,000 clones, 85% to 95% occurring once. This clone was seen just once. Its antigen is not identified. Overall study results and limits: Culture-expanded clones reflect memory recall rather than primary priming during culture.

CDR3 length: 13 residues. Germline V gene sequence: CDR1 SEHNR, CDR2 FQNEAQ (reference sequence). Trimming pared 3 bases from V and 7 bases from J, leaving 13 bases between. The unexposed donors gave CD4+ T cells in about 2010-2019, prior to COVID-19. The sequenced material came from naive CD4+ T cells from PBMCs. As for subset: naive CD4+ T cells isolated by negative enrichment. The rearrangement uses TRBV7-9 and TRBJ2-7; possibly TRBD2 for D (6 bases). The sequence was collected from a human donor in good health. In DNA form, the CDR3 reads TGTGCCAGCAGCTTTGAGCGGGCCAGGGAGCAGTACTTC. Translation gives CASSFERAREQYF. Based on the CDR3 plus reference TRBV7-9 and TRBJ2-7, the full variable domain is DTGVSQNPRHKITKRGQNVTFRCDPISEHNRLYWYRQTLGQGPEFLTYFQNEAQLEKSRLLSDRFSAERPKGSFSTLEIQRTEQGDSAMYLCASSFERAREQYFGPGTRLTVT.